What follows are 28 T cell receptor beta chains derived from one specimen sequenced in a study of CD8 T cells in Susac syndrome (dated by TCRdb to between 2019 and 2020). The library was prepared using the immunoSEQ multiplex PCR assay. RNA was extracted with the RNeasy kit and roughly 0.5 to 1 ug was reverse transcribed using random hexamers. TCRdb ran its own pipeline on the public reads, namely fastp trimming at Q25 and MiXCR clone calling, and kept in-frame beta chains. A single entry per CDR3 protein holds the most common genes and DNA from its merged rows. Present in this sample are roughly 130,000 distinct CDR3 sequences, 85% to 95% of which were seen just once. Approximately 0.11% of the sample goes to the ten largest clones. Specimen: CD4+ T cells from PBMCs. The receptor source for this set is a human donor with multiple sclerosis.

The chain has TRBV28 and TRBJ1-2; weak D call: TRBD1 (5 bases). The germline V and J ends were trimmed by 2 bases and 7 bases, with 20 bases remaining between them. The germline V gene encodes CDR1 MDHEN and CDR2 SYDVKM. This CDR3 has 16 amino acids. In DNA, the CDR3 is TGTGCCAGCAGTTTAGCACAAGGGGAGCTTCGTGGTGGCTACACCTTC. It is translated as CASSLAQGELRGGYTF.

The J gene is TRBJ2-2, the V gene TRBV7-9, with 7 nucleotides matching TRBD1. This CDR3 comprises 16 residues. The V and J ends lost 5 bases and 2 bases, in that order; junction bases with no gene match: 8. CDR1 and CDR2 from the germline V gene are SEHNR and FQNEAQ (reference sequence). The CDR3 is CASSARQGDNTGELFF. CDR3 coding DNA: TGTGCCAGCAGCGCCCGACAGGGAGATAACACCGGGGAGCTGTTTTTT. Complete variable domain (other parts from reference TRBV7-9 and TRBJ2-2): DTGVSQNPRHKITKRGQNVTFRCDPISEHNRLYWYRQTLGQGPEFLTYFQNEAQLEKSRLLSDRFSAERPKGSFSTLEIQRTEQGDSAMYLCASSARQGDNTGELFFGEGSRLTVL.

A few counts support this clonotype. This chain uses TRBV14 with TRBJ2-7; 7 bases are a match to TRBD2. Trimming at V came to 6 bases and at J to 1 base, leaving 6 bases not matched to a gene. This CDR3 has 14 residues. Germline CDR1 is SGHDN and CDR2 is FVKESK. CDR3 DNA sequence: TGTGCCAGCAGTTTCGGCGGGAGTTCCTACGAGCAGTACTTC. This gives the protein CASSFGGSSYEQYF.

The V gene is TRBV20-1, the J gene TRBJ2-7; 8 nucleotides agree with TRBD2. The germline gives CDR1 DFQATT, CDR2 SNEGSKA (reference sequence). The CDR3 consists of 13 residues. J was trimmed by 9 bases and V by 7 bases; bases with no gene match: 14. The CDR3 coding sequence is TGCAGTGTTACCGAGCGGGGGTCGCTGGGGCAGTACTTC. Its translation is CSVTERGSLGQYF.

V and J are TRBV10-3 and TRBJ2-5; 8 bases align to TRBD2. Unmatched junction bases numbered 7, after V lost 4 bases and J lost 3 bases. Germline V gene lookup returns CDR1 ENHRY and CDR2 SYGVKD. CDR3 size: 15 residues. The CDR3 DNA reads as TGTGCCATCAGTGTTGGGACTAGAGGGGAAGAGACCCAGTACTTC. Amino acid sequence: CAISVGTRGEETQYF.

The J gene is TRBJ1-1, the V gene TRBV3-1; D is undetermined. CDR1 is LGHDT, CDR2 YNNKEL, per germline (reference sequence). CDR3 size: 14 residues. V was clipped by 6 bases and J by 0 bases, with 11 bases between them. Here the CDR3 reads CASSPRAVNTEAFF. CDR3 nucleotides: TGTGCCAGCAGTCCAAGGGCGGTGAACACTGAAGCTTTCTTT.

The chain employs TRBV29-1 and TRBJ2-1; D gene ambiguous. This CDR3 has 12 amino acids. V was shortened by 8 bases and J by 0 bases, with 8 bases between the two germline ends. Germline CDR1 reads SQVTM; CDR2 reads ANQGSEA. The CDR3 here is CSSRSSYNEQFF. CDR3 DNA sequence: TGCAGCAGCCGGAGCTCCTACAATGAGCAGTTCTTC.

V gene TRBV6-2 or TRBV6-3 combines with J gene TRBJ2-1, with 8 bases matching TRBD2. The CDR3 has 14 amino acids. Trimming at V came to 6 bases and at J to 6 bases, leaving 7 bases not matched to a gene. Germline CDR1 reads MNHEY; CDR2 reads SVGEGT. CDR3 residues: CASRPGGALNEQFF. CDR3 nucleotides: TGTGCCAGCAGACCGGGGGGGGCGCTCAATGAGCAGTTCTTC.

The V call is TRBV20-1, the J call TRBJ1-5, with D uncertain. The ends were cut back, 1 base at V and 3 bases at J, with 16 bases in the middle. The CDR3 spans 16 residues. CDR1 is DFQATT and CDR2 is SNEGSKA in the germline V gene (reference sequence). The CDR3 loop reads CSARVSPAIYNQPQHF. CDR3 nucleotides: TGCAGTGCTAGAGTCTCCCCGGCCATCTACAATCAGCCCCAGCATTTT.

This clonotype is a singleton in its sample. The chain uses TRBV12-3 or TRBV12-4 and TRBJ2-2; D not resolved. CDR3 length equals 14 residues. V lost 3 bases and J lost 4, with 9 bases in between. The CDR3 DNA follows: TGTGCCAGCAGTTTCCTGGGAATCACCGGGGAGCTGTTTTTT. Translating gives CASSFLGITGELFF.

The chain combines TRBV28 with TRBJ2-6; no clear D. V lost 4 bases and J 0 bases, leaving 7 bases between the germline ends. The CDR3 is 15 residues long. CDR1 and CDR2 (germline): MDHEN, SYDVKM. This CDR3 is CASSSSSSGANVLTF. The CDR3 nucleotides are TGTGCCAGCAGTTCCAGCAGCTCTGGGGCCAACGTCCTGACTTTC.

The genes are TRBV9 and TRBJ1-2; D remains ambiguous. This CDR3 contains 12 residues. V was pared by 0 bases and J by 7 bases, with 7 bases between. Per germline, CDR1 SGDLS and CDR2 YYNGEE. CDR3 coding DNA: TGTGCCAGCAGCGTAGGCCAGACTGGCTACACCTTC. As protein: CASSVGQTGYTF.

The chain combines TRBV7-9 with TRBJ2-5; tentative D call: TRBD2 (7 bases). This CDR3 region has 13 residues. CDR1 is SEHNR, CDR2 FQNEAQ, per germline (reference sequence). The ends were cut back, 4 bases at V and 5 bases at J, with 11 bases in the middle. This CDR3 is CASSSQGGETQYF. In DNA, the CDR3 is TGTGCCAGCAGCTCACAGGGAGGGGAGACCCAGTACTTC.

In DNA, the CDR3 is TGTGCCAGCAGTTCCCGGACAGGGGGTGTTTCGTTGGTAGAGACCCAGTACTTC. Amino acids: CASSSRTGGVSLVETQYF. The chain has TRBV12-3 or TRBV12-4 and TRBJ2-5; 10 nucleotides match TRBD1. This CDR3 comprises 18 residues. J gave up 4 bases and V 4 bases, and 15 bases lay outside the gene matches.

This chain links TRBV5-1 with TRBJ1-1; D unclear. Trimming took 3 bases from V and 8 from J, leaving 14 bases between them. Germline V lookup: CDR1 SGHRS, CDR2 YFSETQ. The CDR3 sequence is 13 residues long. The CDR3 protein is CASSSNLVAEAFF. The DNA of the CDR3 is TGCGCCAGCAGCTCCAACTTAGTCGCCGAAGCTTTCTTT.

This clonotype has a single count. The chain employs TRBV7-2 and TRBJ2-7; 7 bases are shared with TRBD1. V shed 5 bases and J 5 bases; nucleotides not matched to a gene: 12. The germline CDR1 and CDR2 sequences are SGHTA and FQGNSA. CDR3 size: 15 residues. The CDR3 bases are TGTGCCAGCAGCCCTCCCGGGACAGTAGTGGACGAGCAGTACTTC. Translation gives CASSPPGTVVDEQYF.

The gene calls are TRBV30 and TRBJ1-2; D not certain. The CDR3 consists of 13 residues. CDR1 GTSNPN and CDR2 SVGIG come from the germline V gene (reference sequence). V dropped 1 base and J dropped 4 bases, with 10 bases sitting between them. The CDR3 sequence is CAWSARVFYGYTF. CDR3 nucleotide sequence: TGTGCCTGGAGTGCGAGGGTTTTCTATGGCTACACCTTC.

The rearrangement joins TRBV11-2 to TRBJ2-4; 12 nucleotides line up with TRBD2. Germline CDR1 reads SGHAT; CDR2 reads FQNNGV. Trimming took 4 bases from V and 0 from J; bases not matched to a gene: 19. This CDR3 has 22 amino acids. The CDR3, as DNA: TGTGCCAGCAGCTCGGCTAAAGGCCTAGCGGGGGGGTTTGGTCTAGCCAAAAACATTCAGTACTTC. Protein product: CASSSAKGLAGGFGLAKNIQYF.

The chain links TRBV7-2 to TRBJ2-7; 7 nucleotides match TRBD2. CDR3 size: 14 residues. V shed 1 base, J shed 5 bases, and the junction held 5 bases outside the gene matches. Germline CDR1 is SGHTA and CDR2 is FQGNSA. The CDR3 coding sequence is TGTGCCAGCAGCTTAGTCGCGGGAGCCAACGAGCAGTACTTC. Protein product: CASSLVAGANEQYF.

The CDR3 protein is CASSMPGDKNIQYF. The CDR3 coding sequence is TGTGCCAGCAGTATGCCAGGGGACAAAAACATTCAGTACTTC. The V call is TRBV27, the J call TRBJ2-4; D might be TRBD1 (6 bases). The CDR3 totals 14 residues. Per germline, CDR1 MNHEY and CDR2 SMNVEV (reference sequence). Trimming pared 5 bases from V and 3 bases from J, leaving 11 bases between.

The gene calls are TRBV29-1 and TRBJ2-7, with 9 bases aligning to TRBD1. This CDR3 is 13 amino acids long. Germline CDR1 is SQVTM and CDR2 is ANQGSEA. J lost 5 bases, V lost 6 bases, and 8 bases had no gene match. The CDR3 protein is CSVSDRGLHEQYF. The CDR3 region has the DNA TGCAGCGTCTCGGACAGGGGCCTCCACGAGCAGTACTTC.

V and J are TRBV6-5 and TRBJ1-5, with a possible D match to TRBD1 (6 bases). The germline V and J ends were trimmed by 5 bases and 6 bases, with 8 bases remaining between them. The germline CDR1 and CDR2 sequences are MNHEY and SVGAGI. The CDR3 loop spans 12 amino acids. CDR3 region: CASSQGSQPQHF. The CDR3 coding sequence is TGTGCCAGCAGTCAGGGGAGTCAGCCCCAGCATTTT.

This chain joins TRBV7-9 and TRBJ2-7, with a tentative D call TRBD2 (6 bases). V gave up 2 bases and J gave up 5 bases, with 13 bases separating them. Germline CDR1 and CDR2: SEHNR and FQNEAQ (reference sequence). The CDR3 extends over 14 amino acids. CDR3 sequence (DNA): TGTGCCAGCAGCTTATGGCGGGACGGTAACGAGCAGTACTTC. This gives the protein CASSLWRDGNEQYF.

This sequence joins TRBV4-1 and TRBJ2-4; 8 bases fit TRBD2. Germline V lookup: CDR1 MGHRA, CDR2 YSYEKL. This CDR3 has 17 amino acids. Losses at the gene ends were 0 bases for V and 3 bases for J; bases not matched to a gene: 7. The CDR3 loop is CASSQDTRLAGKNIQYF. The CDR3 bases are TGCGCCAGCAGCCAAGATACTCGGCTAGCGGGCAAAAACATTCAGTACTTC.

The chain employs TRBV4-3 and TRBJ1-6; a weak D match, TRBD1 (6 bases). Germline CDR1 is LGHNA and CDR2 is YSLEER. Trimming took off 5 bases at V and 13 bases at J, with 27 bases between the two ends. This CDR3 is built from 17 residues. Here the CDR3 reads CASSAAGGTGSGVPLHF. The CDR3 DNA follows: TGCGCCAGCAGCGCCGCCGGGGGCACAGGGTCCGGCGTGCCCCTCCACTTT.

The chain links TRBV14 to TRBJ2-3, with 10 nucleotides matching TRBD2. Germline values: CDR1 SGHDN, CDR2 FVKESK. Trimming cost V 5 bases and J 5 bases; bases outside gene matches: 13. The CDR3 runs to 17 residues. CDR3: CASSFPISGRGRDTQYF. CDR3 in DNA: TGTGCCAGCAGCTTCCCCATAAGCGGGAGGGGAAGAGATACGCAGTATTTT. Based on the CDR3 plus reference TRBV14 and TRBJ2-3, the full variable domain is EAGVTQFPSHSVIEKGQTVTLRCDPISGHDNLYWYRRVMGKEIKFLLHFVKESKQDESGMPNNRFLAERTGGTYSTLKVQPAELEDSGVYFCASSFPISGRGRDTQYFGPGTRLTVL.

V gene TRBV3-1 combines with J gene TRBJ1-5, with 7 bases that match TRBD1. CDR1 is LGHDT, CDR2 YNNKEL, per germline (reference sequence). V lost 2 bases and J lost 5; bases outside the gene matches: 3. The CDR3 contains 14 residues. The DNA of the CDR3 is TGTGCCAGCAGCCAAACAGGGGCTTATCAGCCCCAGCATTTT. Translating gives CASSQTGAYQPQHF.

This clonotype was recorded a few times. This rearrangement joins TRBV28 to TRBJ2-7; 9 positions agree with TRBD1. The length of the CDR3 is 15 residues. The V gene end was trimmed by 5 bases and the J gene end by 1 base; junction bases not matched to a gene: 6. Germline CDR1 and CDR2: MDHEN and SYDVKM. The CDR3 spells CASSRPGQGSYEQYF. The CDR3 region has the DNA TGTGCCAGCAGTCGACCGGGACAGGGATCCTACGAGCAGTACTTC. The full variable domain, rest sourced from reference TRBV28 and TRBJ2-7, is DVKVTQSSRYLVKRTGEKVFLECVQDMDHENMFWYRQDPGLGLRLIYFSYDVKMKEKGDIPEGYSVSREKKERFSLILESASTNQTSMYLCASSRPGQGSYEQYFGPGTRLTVT.